This TCR beta chain came from a study of cytomegalovirus exposure and HLA in healthy donors. As for this clone: The antigen remains undetermined.

The PCR contained 60 Vbeta and 13 Jbeta primers. Here immunoSEQ multiplex PCR was the method, and the copy in TCRdb shows in-frame clones only, minus some. The table records around 50,000 clones, roughly four fifths of them present only once. CDR1 is GTSNPN, CDR2 SVGIG, per germline (reference sequence). V trimming: 2 bases; J trimming: 5 bases; junction bases outside the gene matches: 4. The CDR3 extends over 16 amino acids. Study-level points and caveats: Upon later analysis, TCR association rates were observed to vary by HLA locus, being highest for DRB1 and lowest for HLA-C.

The chain joins TRBV30 to TRBJ2-3; 16 bases are a match to TRBD2. The clonotype was recovered from a man between 45 and 60 years old in good health and CMV-seronegative. Sequencing used PBMCs. CDR3 amino acids: CAWSRGLAGGQDTQYF. CDR3 nucleotide sequence: TGTGCCTGGAGTAGGGGACTAGCGGGGGGGCAAGATACGCAGTATTTT. Variable domain in full (rest from reference TRBV30 and TRBJ2-3): SQTIHQWPATLVQPVGSPLSLECTVEGTSNPNLYWYRQAAGRGLQLLFYSVGIGQISSEVPQNLSASRPQDRQFILSSKKLLLSDSGFYLCAWSRGLAGGQDTQYFGPGTRLTVL.